Presented here are 26 T cell receptor beta chains from one specimen sequenced in a study of blood T cell repertoires in COVID-19. Only in-frame clones appear in the TCRdb table, and some are missing; sequencing was by immunoSEQ multiplex PCR. The repertoire has under 100,000 clones, roughly 86% of them found once; the top ten carry approximately 18%. The sequenced material came from peripheral blood. The source of these receptors is a human donor in a cohort sampled during active COVID-19.

This chain connects TRBV12-3 or TRBV12-4 to TRBJ2-1; perhaps TRBD1 as D (5 bases). The CDR3 is 13 residues long. Trimming removed 2 bases from V and 8 bases from J, with 10 bases in between. CDR3 coding DNA: TGTGCCAGCAGTTTAATAGGGGTGGATGAGCAGTTCTTC. Amino acid sequence: CASSLIGVDEQFF.

The rearrangement joins TRBV24-1 to TRBJ1-6, with 10 bases identical to TRBD1. This CDR3 is built from 14 residues. The germline V gene encodes CDR1 KGHDR and CDR2 SFDVKD. Trimming at V came to 7 bases and at J to 7 bases, leaving 3 bases not matched to a gene. CDR3 in amino acids: CATRGTGENSPLHF. CDR3 nucleotide sequence: TGTGCCACCAGAGGGACAGGGGAAAATTCACCCCTCCACTTT.

V is TRBV14 and J is TRBJ2-3; 10 nucleotides line up with TRBD2. The CDR3 runs 22 residues. CDR1 and CDR2 (germline): SGHDN, FVKESK. Trimming removed 2 bases from V and 1 base from J; junction bases left unmatched: 21. In nucleotides, the CDR3 is TGTGCCAGCAGCCAAAGCGACCTATCGTGGCTAGCGGGGGCCGGGGGCACAGATACGCAGTATTTT. Translated: CASSQSDLSWLAGAGGTDTQYF.

The V and J genes are TRBV5-1 and TRBJ1-1; TRBD1 is a possible D gene (5 bases). Germline V gene data show CDR1 as SGHRS and CDR2 as YFSETQ. The CDR3 sequence is 15 residues long. V lost 4 bases to trimming and J lost 5 bases, with 18 bases between them. For the CDR3, the DNA is TGCGCCAGCAGCAGTGACAGTTTCGGGGGGACTGAAGCTTTCTTT. Translating it yields CASSSDSFGGTEAFF.

The chain employs TRBV25-1 and TRBJ1-4; perhaps TRBD1 as D (6 bases). Trimming took 4 bases from V and 8 from J, leaving 14 bases between them. The CDR3 covers 14 residues. In germline, CDR1 is MGHDK, CDR2 SYGVNS. CDR3 sequence reads: CASSGDIRREKLFF. The CDR3 DNA follows: TGTGCCAGCAGTGGGGACATACGAAGAGAAAAACTGTTTTTT.

The chain links TRBV6-6 to TRBJ2-5; possibly TRBD1 for D (5 bases). Trimming took 6 bases from V and 7 from J, leaving 12 bases between them. Germline V CDR1 and CDR2: MNHNY, SVGAGI (reference sequence). This CDR3 has 12 amino acids. In nucleotides, the CDR3 is TGTGCCAGCAGCAGGGCCGGACGGACCCAGTACTTC. This translates into CASSRAGRTQYF.

The chain couples TRBV18 to TRBJ1-5, with D maybe TRBD1 (5 bases). The CDR3 sequence is 14 residues long. In germline, CDR1 is KGHSH, CDR2 LQKENI. The V and J ends lost 0 bases and 4 bases respectively, with 7 bases between them. DNA for the CDR3: TGTGCCAGCTCACCACCGGGGGGTAATCAGCCCCAGCATTTT. This codes for CASSPPGGNQPQHF.

V and J are TRBV13 and TRBJ1-1, with D uncertain. Germline assignment: CDR1 PRHDT and CDR2 FYEKMQ (reference sequence). The V end was cut by 6 bases, the J end by 6 bases, with 20 bases between. The length of the CDR3 is 15 residues. This CDR3 is CASSRLSILYAEAFF. DNA for the CDR3: TGTGCCAGCAGTCGTCTTTCTATCCTGTACGCTGAAGCTTTCTTT.

This clone appeared a single time. The chain employs TRBV11-2 and TRBJ1-5, with unresolved D. The CDR3 is made up of 15 amino acids. The V end was cut by 0 bases, the J end by 6 bases, with 12 bases between. CDR1 and CDR2 (germline): SGHAT, FQNNGV. CDR3 in amino acids: CASSLEVAGLQPQHF. The CDR3 DNA sequence: TGTGCCAGCAGCTTAGAGGTGGCGGGTCTTCAGCCCCAGCATTTT.

This clone was recorded once. The J gene is TRBJ1-5, the V gene TRBV4-3; D remains unclear. V gave up 1 base and J gave up 4 bases, with 14 bases separating them. CDR3 length: 16 amino acids. CDR1 is LGHNA, CDR2 YSLEER, per germline. The CDR3 spells CASSQGATVGNQPQHF. The DNA for the CDR3 is TGCGCCAGCAGCCAAGGGGCCACGGTGGGTAATCAGCCCCAGCATTTT.

This chain's CDR3 is CASSQESGQGLPQHF. DNA of the CDR3: TGTGCCAGCAGCCAAGAATCGGGACAGGGGCTGCCCCAGCATTTT. The J gene is TRBJ1-5, the V gene TRBV3-1 (or the pseudogene TRBV3-2); TRBD1 matches 10 bases. The V and J ends lost 0 bases and 9 bases, in that order; junction bases with no gene match: 5. The V gene's germline CDR1 is LGHDT and CDR2 YNNKEL (reference sequence). The CDR3 is 15 amino acids.

The rearrangement links TRBV28 to TRBJ1-2; 8 bases agree with TRBD1. After removal of 2 bases from V and 4 bases from J, the junction contained 0 bases not matched to a gene. Germline V gene data show CDR1 as MDHEN and CDR2 as SYDVKM. This CDR3 is built from 13 residues. The CDR3 spells CASSLGTGYGYTF. The CDR3 DNA is TGTGCCAGCAGTTTAGGGACAGGCTATGGCTACACCTTC.

The chain couples TRBV30 to TRBJ2-3, with 8 bases identical to TRBD2. CDR1 and CDR2 (germline): GTSNPN, SVGIG (reference sequence). After removal of 8 bases from V and 0 bases from J, the junction contained 7 bases not matched to a gene. The CDR3 consists of 14 residues. CDR3 loop: CAGVVAGSTDTQYF. Here the CDR3 DNA reads TGTGCCGGGGTCGTAGCGGGGAGCACAGATACGCAGTATTTT.

This rearrangement joins TRBV9 to TRBJ1-2; D gene uncertain. The CDR3 is 15 residues long. Trimming removed 3 bases from V and 2 bases from J, with 14 bases in between. Germline lookup yields CDR1 SGDLS and CDR2 YYNGEE. The DNA for the CDR3 is TGTGCCAGCAGCGCAGACATATTAGTAAACTATGGCTACACCTTC. Translating gives CASSADILVNYGYTF.

In this sample, this clone turned up once. Since a much larger clone is just one base distant, this may be a read error. V and J are TRBV5-6 and TRBJ1-1; 8 bases are a match to TRBD1. Germline loops: CDR1 SGHDT, CDR2 YYEEEE. The CDR3 is 14 residues long. J gave up 1 base and V 4 bases, and 3 bases lay outside the gene matches. CDR3 loop: CASSPGQGNTEAFF. CDR3 sequence (DNA): TGTGCCAGCAGCCCCGGACAGGGGAACACTGAAGCTTTCTTT.

This chain joins TRBV7-8 and TRBJ2-7; D possibly matches TRBD1 or TRBD2 (6 bases each). The CDR3 is 14 residues long. The V end was cut by 5 bases, the J end by 3 bases, with 14 bases between. CDR1 SGHVS and CDR2 FQNEAQ come from the germline V gene. CDR3 DNA sequence: TGTGCCAGCAGCCGCGGGACCAGGGGCTACGAGCAGTACTTC. Translated: CASSRGTRGYEQYF.

The V gene is TRBV19, the J gene TRBJ2-3; 8 nucleotides align to TRBD1. Germline CDR1 is LNHDA and CDR2 is SQIVND (reference sequence). The CDR3 extends over 15 amino acids. The ends lost 6 bases at V and 0 bases at J; junction bases unmatched: 5. CDR3 protein: CASSDRGPSTDTQYF. Here the CDR3 DNA reads TGTGCCAGTAGCGACAGGGGTCCTAGCACAGATACGCAGTATTTT.

The V and J genes are TRBV18 and TRBJ1-5; 9 nucleotides match TRBD1. This CDR3 spans 15 amino acids. Germline CDR1 is KGHSH and CDR2 is LQKENI. V dropped 3 bases and J dropped 4; count of bases not matched to a gene: 4. The CDR3 region has the DNA TGTGCCAGCTCACCTCTCGGACAGGGGAATCAGCCCCAGCATTTT. It codes for CASSPLGQGNQPQHF.

The gene calls are TRBV30 and TRBJ1-4, with TRBD1 matching 9 bases. V lost 4 bases and J lost 8; bases outside the gene matches: 8. Germline CDR1 reads GTSNPN; CDR2 reads SVGIG (reference sequence). This CDR3 region has 14 residues. CDR3 sequence: CAWTHRGHREKLFF. As DNA, the CDR3 is TGTGCCTGGACCCACAGGGGGCATCGGGAAAAACTGTTTTTT. Drawing the rest from reference TRBV30 and TRBJ1-4, the complete variable domain is SQTIHQWPATLVQPVGSPLSLECTVEGTSNPNLYWYRQAAGRGLQLLFYSVGIGQISSEVPQNLSASRPQDRQFILSSKKLLLSDSGFYLCAWTHRGHREKLFFGSGTQLSVL.

The genes are TRBV11-2 and TRBJ2-7, with D tentatively TRBD2 (6 bases). V was trimmed by 5 bases and J by 1 base, leaving 24 bases between them. This CDR3 spans 18 amino acids. Per the germline V gene, CDR1 is SGHAT and CDR2 is FQNNGV. CDR3 in DNA: TGTGCCAGCAGCCTAACCAGTACAGGTTCGGGGGTTTCCTACGAGCAGTACTTC. Its translation is CASSLTSTGSGVSYEQYF.

The CDR3 sequence is CASSRQGAGGYTF. The CDR3 nucleotides are TGTGCCAGCAGTAGACAGGGGGCTGGCGGCTACACCTTC. V gene TRBV28 combines with J gene TRBJ1-2; 10 bases are a match to TRBD1. This CDR3 spans 13 amino acids. Per the germline V gene, CDR1 is MDHEN and CDR2 is SYDVKM. V trimming: 5 bases; J trimming: 8 bases; junction bases outside the gene matches: 5.

Written as DNA, the CDR3 is TGTGCCAGCATTAGTCGAGAGACCCAGTACTTC. As protein: CASISRETQYF. The chain couples TRBV2 to TRBJ2-5; unclear D gene. V gave up 7 bases and J gave up 4 bases, with 7 bases separating them. Germline V gene sequence: CDR1 SNHLY, CDR2 FYNNEI. The CDR3 runs 11 residues.

The rearrangement joins TRBV30 to TRBJ1-2; a possible D gene is TRBD1 (5 bases). CDR3 length: 14 amino acids. Trimming shortened V by 2 bases and J by 2 bases, and 12 bases separated the two germline ends. CDR1 and CDR2 from the germline V gene are GTSNPN and SVGIG (reference sequence). The DNA of the CDR3 is TGTGCCTGGAGTTGGGGCACTATAAACTATGGCTACACCTTC. It is translated as CAWSWGTINYGYTF.

The chain couples TRBV7-6 to TRBJ2-5, with 10 nucleotides matching TRBD2. The J segment lost 4 bases and the V segment lost 5 bases, leaving 13 bases of the junction unmatched. CDR3 length: 17 amino acids. Germline CDR1 and CDR2: SGHVS and FNYEAQ. The CDR3 nucleotides read TGTGCCAGCAGCACCGGGGCACTAGCGGGGATGGTAGAGACCCAGTACTTC. Encoded protein: CASSTGALAGMVETQYF.

The rearrangement joins TRBV7-2 to TRBJ2-5, with 8 bases lining up with TRBD2. The J segment lost 4 bases and the V segment lost 2 bases, leaving 9 bases of the junction unmatched. Germline CDR1 and CDR2: SGHTA and FQGNSA. This CDR3 comprises 16 residues. CDR3 in DNA: TGTGCCAGCAGCTTACGGCGGGGGGCCTTTCTAGAGACCCAGTACTTC. Amino acids: CASSLRRGAFLETQYF.

The chain is built from TRBV11-2 and TRBJ2-3; D call uncertain. This CDR3 spans 15 amino acids. The V end was cut by 1 base, the J end by 0 bases, with 8 bases between. Germline CDR1 reads SGHAT; CDR2 reads FQNNGV. The CDR3 spells CASSLVQASTDTQYF. Here the CDR3 DNA reads TGTGCCAGCAGCTTAGTTCAAGCCAGCACAGATACGCAGTATTTT.